This T cell receptor beta chain was profiled in a study of T cells in Graves' hyperthyroidism and ophthalmopathy. Study as a whole: The authors collected peripheral blood at initial diagnosis, before any treatment.

Amplified TCR beta CDR3 regions came from RNA transcripts. HTBI primers were the set used in a first-round RT-PCR of the TCR CDR3. One entry per CDR3 protein results from TCRdb running MiXCR on the multiplex PCR reads. The sample carries some 760,000 distinct CDR3 sequences, approximately 14% recorded once. This clonotype was seen ten or more times. CDR1 and CDR2 from the germline V gene are SGDLS and YYNGEE. CDR3 size: 13 residues. V lost 0 bases and J 2 bases, leaving 6 bases between the germline ends. The receptor comes from a woman in her late teens or twenties with Graves' hyperthyroidism. Sequenced material: blood. V gene TRBV9 combines with J gene TRBJ2-7, with D hard to call. The CDR3: CASSVAEAYEQYF. CDR3 DNA: TGTGCCAGCAGCGTAGCGGAAGCCTACGAGCAGTACTTC. Full variable domain (missing parts from reference TRBV9 and TRBJ2-7): DSGVTQTPKHLITATGQRVTLRCSPRSGDLSVYWYQQSLDQGLQFLIQYYNGEERAKGNILERFSAQQFPDLHSELNLSSLELGDSALYFCASSVAEAYEQYFGPGTRLTVT.